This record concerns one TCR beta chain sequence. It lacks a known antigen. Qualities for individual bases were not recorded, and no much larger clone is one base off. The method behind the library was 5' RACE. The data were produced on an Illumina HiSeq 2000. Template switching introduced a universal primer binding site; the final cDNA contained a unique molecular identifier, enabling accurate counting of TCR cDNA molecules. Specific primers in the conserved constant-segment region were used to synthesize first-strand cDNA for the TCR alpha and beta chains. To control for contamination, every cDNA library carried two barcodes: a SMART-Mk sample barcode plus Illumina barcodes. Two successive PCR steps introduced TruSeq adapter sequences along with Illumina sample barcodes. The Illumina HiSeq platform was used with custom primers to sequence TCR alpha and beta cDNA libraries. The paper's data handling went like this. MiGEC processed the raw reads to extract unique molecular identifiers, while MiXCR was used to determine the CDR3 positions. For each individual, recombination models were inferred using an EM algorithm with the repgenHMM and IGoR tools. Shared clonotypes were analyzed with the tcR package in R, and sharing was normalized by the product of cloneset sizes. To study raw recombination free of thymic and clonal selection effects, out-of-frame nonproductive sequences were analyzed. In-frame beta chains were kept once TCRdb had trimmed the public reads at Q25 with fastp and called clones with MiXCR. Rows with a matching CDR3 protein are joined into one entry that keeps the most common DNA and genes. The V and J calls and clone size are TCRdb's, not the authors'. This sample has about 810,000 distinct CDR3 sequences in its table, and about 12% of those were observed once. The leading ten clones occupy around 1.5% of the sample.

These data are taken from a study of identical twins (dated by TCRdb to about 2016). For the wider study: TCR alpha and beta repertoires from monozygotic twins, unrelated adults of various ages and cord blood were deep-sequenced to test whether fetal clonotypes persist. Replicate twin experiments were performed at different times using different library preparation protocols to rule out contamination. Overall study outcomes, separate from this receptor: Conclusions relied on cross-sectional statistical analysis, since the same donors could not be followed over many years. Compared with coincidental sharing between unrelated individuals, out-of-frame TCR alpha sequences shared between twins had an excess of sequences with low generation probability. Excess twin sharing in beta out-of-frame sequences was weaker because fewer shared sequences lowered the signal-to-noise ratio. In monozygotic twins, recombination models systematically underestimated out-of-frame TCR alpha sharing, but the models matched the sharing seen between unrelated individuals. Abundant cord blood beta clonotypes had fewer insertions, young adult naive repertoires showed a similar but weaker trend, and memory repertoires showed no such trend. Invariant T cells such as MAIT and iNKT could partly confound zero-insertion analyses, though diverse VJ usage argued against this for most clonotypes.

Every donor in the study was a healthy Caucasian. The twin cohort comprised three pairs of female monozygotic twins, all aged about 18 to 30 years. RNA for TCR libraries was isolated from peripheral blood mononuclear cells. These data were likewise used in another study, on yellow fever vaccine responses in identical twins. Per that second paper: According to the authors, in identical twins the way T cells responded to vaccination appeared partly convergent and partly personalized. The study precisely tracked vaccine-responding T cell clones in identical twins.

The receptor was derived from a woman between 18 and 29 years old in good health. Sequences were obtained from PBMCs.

The CDR3 protein is CASSLSLGLDEKLFF. The DNA sequence is as follows: TGTGCCAGCAGTTTAAGTTTGGGCCTGGATGAAAAACTGTTTTTT. The chain is encoded by TRBV12-3 or TRBV12-4 joined to TRBJ1-4; no D gene can be assigned with confidence. Trimming removed 2 bases from V and 6 bases from J, leaving 13 bases between the germline ends. CDR3 length: 15 amino acids, cysteine to phenylalanine. Here the CDR3 DNA is all that survives: 45 bases in frame from base 1.